This TCR beta chain was identified during a study of blood T cells in healthy people across ages (dated by TCRdb to the mid-2010s). Background on the whole study: In model experiments, roughly one uniquely barcoded TCR beta cDNA molecule per two T cells was captured by template switching. To avoid experimental bias, donors of different ages were randomly spread across the sequencing lanes. Using deep sequencing normalized with unique cDNA molecular identifiers, the study measured how TCR beta repertoire diversity changes with age. Using the same blood draw, the study looked at two additional independent replicas of 1 million unique cDNA reads for two donors, one aged 18 to 30 and the other aged 80 or older. The donors were divided into four age groups: young (average 16 years), middle-aged (roughly 40), aged (approximately 62) and long-lived (around 80). Paper-wide results and their limitations: The percentage of naive T cells measured by flow cytometry correlated strongly with observed TCR beta diversity. Donor CMV infection status was unknown, potentially confounding age-related changes in expanded clonotypes. Compared with the aged group, the long-lived group had more naive CD4+ T cells, fewer expanded clones and increased TCR diversity, a pattern suggesting age selection. As age increased, observed TCR beta diversity per million T cells dropped in a roughly linear way, and a significant reduction was already evident by age around 41. Conclusive comparison of naive and antigen-experienced compartments was prevented by the profiling of bulk unsorted PBMCs. Estimates of total diversity from one million sequenced T cells were regarded as lower bounds and underestimates.

Trimming removed 6 bases from V and 6 bases from J; the gene matches leave 5 bases unexplained. CDR1 and CDR2 are drawn from the germline V gene (reference sequence): DFQATT, SNEGSKA. The CDR3 goes from the cysteine to the phenylalanine over 12 residues. Only the CDR3 region is kept as DNA, spanning 36 bases read in frame from base 1. There are a few counts of this clonotype. The antigen this receptor binds is unknown. No quality values exist for individual bases; no much larger clone is one base distant. Receptors were amplified or captured by 5' RACE. The second PCR ran for roughly 6 to 11 cycles and used a J-beta primer mix along with a sample-barcoded 5' primer. A template-switch 5' adaptor carrying 12 random nucleotides introduced a unique molecular identifier onto each TCR beta cDNA molecule. Each sample yielded at least 2.5 million CDR3-containing paired-end reads. All of the RNA was converted into first-strand cDNA using the Mint cDNA synthesis kit, with a TRBC-specific oligonucleotide serving as the primer. All cDNA was treated with uracil-DNA glycosylase and then went through a first 18-cycle PCR with the universal primers M1SS and BC2_uni_R. The authors' pipeline ran thus. For normalization, 1 million high-quality reads were randomly selected from each sample, with every read carrying a distinct molecular identifier. Instead of being binned into consensus sequences, reads with shared molecular identifiers were discarded. MiTCR, run with a Q25 quality threshold and the strictest error-elimination algorithm, handled CDR3 identification, clonotype clustering and error correction. A nonparametric unseen species model using Euler transformation provided a lower-bound estimate of total TCR beta diversity. The public sequencing data were trimmed at Q25 with fastp and processed into clonotypes with MiXCR by TCRdb, which kept only in-frame beta chains. Records with the same CDR3 protein are collapsed into one entry carrying the most frequent genes and DNA. The V and J calls were determined by TCRdb, not by the authors. In all, the sample holds around 1,800,000 distinct CDR3 sequences, and 35% to 50% of those were seen once. 20% to 25% of the sample rests with the top ten.

The donors were 40 or so Caucasian individuals from Russia, aged about 6 to 95 years, who were systemically healthy. Roughly 10 milliliters of peripheral blood were drawn from each donor into EDTA-treated Vacutainer tubes. Ficoll-Paque density-gradient centrifugation was used to isolate PBMCs, with at least 7 million obtained per sample. Trizol reagent was used to extract total RNA from the PBMCs, yielding at least 5.5 micrograms per sample. For every donor, flow cytometry on a PBMC aliquot measured the percentage of naive CD45RAhigh/CD27high T cells. This sequence was found in a human donor in good health. Recombination joined TRBV20-1 with TRBJ1-5, and 7 bases in between align with TRBD1. The sequencing input was blood. The sequence in DNA is TGCAGTGCAGCGACAGGGACTCAGCCCCAGCATTTT. This sequence encodes CSAATGTQPQHF.